Here is one TCR beta chain with its context. The antigen is unknown. The data originate from a study of cytomegalovirus exposure and HLA in healthy donors. Study results and caveats: Association with HLA alleles at 0.05 false discovery rate was found for around 17,000 TCR beta sequences in a later analysis. Most CMV-associated TCR beta chains appeared HLA-restricted in a later analysis. Relative to the roughly 690-donor mean, N-insertions were reportedly fewer in an Asian-associated ancestry cluster in a later analysis.

Vbeta (60) and Jbeta (13) primers were used in the PCR. The method was immunoSEQ multiplex PCR; TCRdb's version includes in-frame clones alone and lacks a portion of them. The data hold fewer than 150,000 clones, with roughly 80% observed a single time. The receptor was isolated from a female donor in good health and CMV-seronegative. The sequenced sample was PBMCs.

The CDR3 reads CASSLPRPQGPYEQYF. Here the CDR3 DNA reads TGTGCCAGCAGCTTACCTCGCCCACAGGGCCCCTACGAGCAGTACTTC. The chain couples TRBV7-9 to TRBJ2-7, with a tentative D call TRBD1 (6 bases). The V and J ends lost 2 bases and 2 bases respectively, with 16 bases between them. CDR1 and CDR2 (germline): SEHNR, FQNEAQ (reference sequence). The CDR3 loop spans 16 amino acids.